This T cell receptor beta chain was sequenced for a study of blood T cells in healthy people across ages. Deletions cut 1 base from V and 8 bases from J, with 21 bases between. CDR3 length: 16 amino acids. Germline loops: CDR1 DFQATT, CDR2 SNEGSKA (reference sequence). Primed by a sample-barcoded 5' primer and a J-beta primer mix, a second PCR proceeded for roughly 7 to 11 cycles. In TCRdb, the 5' RACE reads were re-called with MiXCR into one record per CDR3 protein. The sample has about 1,800,000 distinct CDR3 sequences, over 25% seen once. This clonotype was obtained from a woman aged 25 to 39 in good health. J is TRBJ2-1 and V is TRBV20-1; no firm D call. The sample was blood. CDR3 nucleotides: TGCAGTGCTAGAGGTTTGAGCTTCATTAGTTCTGATGAGCAGTTCTTC. It translates to CSARGLSFISSDEQFF.